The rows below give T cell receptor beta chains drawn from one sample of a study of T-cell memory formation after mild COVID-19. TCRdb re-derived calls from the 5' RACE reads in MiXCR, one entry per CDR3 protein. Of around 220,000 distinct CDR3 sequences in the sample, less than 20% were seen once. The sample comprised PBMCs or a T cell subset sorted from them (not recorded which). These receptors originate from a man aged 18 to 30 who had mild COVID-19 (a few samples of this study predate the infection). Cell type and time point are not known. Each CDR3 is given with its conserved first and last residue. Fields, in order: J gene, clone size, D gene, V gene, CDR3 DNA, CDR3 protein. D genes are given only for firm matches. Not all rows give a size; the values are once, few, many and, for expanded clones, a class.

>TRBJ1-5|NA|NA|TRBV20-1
TGCAGTGCTAGAGAGACAGGAAATCAGCCCCAGCATTTT
CSARETGNQPQHF
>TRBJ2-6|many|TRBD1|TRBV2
TGTGCCAGCAGTGGCGACAGGGTTGGGGCCAACGTCCTGACTTTC
CASSGDRVGANVLTF
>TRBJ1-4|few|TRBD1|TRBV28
TGTGCCAGCAGTCCGGGGACAGGGTTAACTAATGAAAAACTGTTTTTT
CASSPGTGLTNEKLFF
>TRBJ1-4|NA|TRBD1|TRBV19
TGTGCCAGTAGTCCGACCGGGACAGGAAGCGAAAAACTGTTTTTT
CASSPTGTGSEKLFF
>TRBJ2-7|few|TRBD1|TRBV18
TGTGCCAGCTCACCGTGGGACAGGACCTACGAGCAGTACTTC
CASSPWDRTYEQYF
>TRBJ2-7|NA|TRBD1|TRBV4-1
TGCGCCAGCAGCCAAGTGGACCAGGGGGCCTACGAGCAGTACTTC
CASSQVDQGAYEQYF
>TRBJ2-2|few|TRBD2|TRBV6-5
TGTGCCAGCACTCGCGGGGGGGCTGGCGGGGAGCTGTTTTTT
CASTRGGAGGELFF
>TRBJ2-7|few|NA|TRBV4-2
TGTGCCAGCAGCCAAGATGAAACCTACGAGCAGTACTTC
CASSQDETYEQYF
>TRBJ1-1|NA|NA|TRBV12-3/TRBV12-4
TGTGCCAGCAGTTACCGAGTCGTCCGGGCCCACACTGAAGCTTTCTTT
CASSYRVVRAHTEAFF
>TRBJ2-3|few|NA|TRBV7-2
TGTGCCAGCAGCTCCCCGCAAGGCCCCCGTACGCAGTATTTT
CASSSPQGPRTQYF
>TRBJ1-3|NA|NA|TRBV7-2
TGTGCCAGCAGCGGACAAGGGTTCCAAAACACCATATATTTT
CASSGQGFQNTIYF
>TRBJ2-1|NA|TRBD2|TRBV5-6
TGTGCCAGCAGCTTCGGGGGACTAGCACTCAATGAGCAGTTCTTC
CASSFGGLALNEQFF
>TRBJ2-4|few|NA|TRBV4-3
TGCGCCAGCAGCCACTTGGACCGGCGGAACATTCAGTACTTC
CASSHLDRRNIQYF
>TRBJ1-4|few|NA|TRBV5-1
TGCGCCAGCAGCTTGGGCGGGGGCCGAGGGAGTGAAAAACTGTTTTTT
CASSLGGGRGSEKLFF
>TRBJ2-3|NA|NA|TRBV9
TGTGCCAGCAGCGTAGCTTACGGAGATACGCAGTATTTT
CASSVAYGDTQYF
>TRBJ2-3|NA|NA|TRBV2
TGTGCACGCCAGAATGGAGATACGCAGTATTTT
CARQNGDTQYF
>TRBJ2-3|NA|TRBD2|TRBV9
TGTGCCAGCAGCGTCACTAGCGGGGGGCCAGGGGATACGCAGTATTTT
CASSVTSGGPGDTQYF
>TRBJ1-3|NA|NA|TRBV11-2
TGTGCCAGCAGCTTAGCGAGTGGAACTTTAAACACCATATATTTT
CASSLASGTLNTIYF
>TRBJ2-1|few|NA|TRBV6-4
TGTGCCAGCAGCGGGACTCCCTGGGACAATGAGCAGTTCTTC
CASSGTPWDNEQFF
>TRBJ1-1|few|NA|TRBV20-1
TGCAGTGCAACAAAAACGAACACTGAAGCTTTCTTT
CSATKTNTEAFF
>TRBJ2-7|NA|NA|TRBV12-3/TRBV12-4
TGTGCCAGCAGTTTCGGGGACCGCGAGCAGTACTTC
CASSFGDREQYF
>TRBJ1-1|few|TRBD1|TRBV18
TGTGCCAGCTCACGTACCGGGACAGGGGAAAACACTGAAGCTTTCTTT
CASSRTGTGENTEAFF
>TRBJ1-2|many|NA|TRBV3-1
TGTGCCAGCAGCCAAGGTCTGGGTGGCTACACCTTC
CASSQGLGGYTF
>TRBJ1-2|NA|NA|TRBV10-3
TGTGCCATCAGTGAGCCAGACCGCGGCCTATATGGCTACACCTTC
CAISEPDRGLYGYTF
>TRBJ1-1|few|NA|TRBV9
TGTGCCAGCAGCCCAACAGGGTTGAGCACTGAAGCTTTCTTT
CASSPTGLSTEAFF
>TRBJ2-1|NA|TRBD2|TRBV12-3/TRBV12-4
TGTGCCAGCAGTTTTAGGGTCGGGTTTAGCGGGGGGGCCCGGAACCCCAATGAGCAGTTCTTC
CASSFRVGFSGGARNPNEQFF
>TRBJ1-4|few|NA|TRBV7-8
TGTGCCAGCAGCTTAGCCCCATTGGTGGGGGAAAAACTGTTTTTT
CASSLAPLVGEKLFF
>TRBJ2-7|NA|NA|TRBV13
TGTGCCAGCAGCTCGGGACTCCAGGCCTACGAGCAGTACTTC
CASSSGLQAYEQYF
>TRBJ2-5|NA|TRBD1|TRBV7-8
TGTGCCAGCAGCTCAGAGACAGGGTATGGGGAGACCCAGTACTTC
CASSSETGYGETQYF
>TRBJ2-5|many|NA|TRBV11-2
TGTGCCAGCAGCTACAACCGGGGCCAAGAGACCCAGTACTTC
CASSYNRGQETQYF
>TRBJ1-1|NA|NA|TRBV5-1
TGCGCCAGCAGCTCGTCGTCAGGGGAGGTAACTGAAGCTTTCTTT
CASSSSSGEVTEAFF
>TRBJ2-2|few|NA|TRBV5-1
TGCGCCAGCAGCTTGGAGGGGGTACCGAACACCGGGGAGCTGTTTTTT
CASSLEGVPNTGELFF
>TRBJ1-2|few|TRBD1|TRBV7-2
TGTGCCAGCAGCAGGGGACAGGGAAATGGCTACACCTTC
CASSRGQGNGYTF